This is a list of T cell receptor beta chains from one sample in a study of beta chain features in type 1 diabetes. Only in-frame clones appear in the TCRdb table, and some are missing; sequencing was by immunoSEQ multiplex PCR. The sample shows 550,000 to 850,000 clones, about an eighth of them seen only once. The sequenced sample was naive CD4+ T cells from blood. These receptors were collected from a man aged 18 to 29 with type 1 diabetes. The CDR3 runs from the conserved cysteine through the conserved F or W. The D gene is left open where the match is weak. Not every row has a clone size; where given, it reads once, few, many or a size class.

>few|TRBJ1-1|-|TRBV6-6
CASSSGGFTEAFF
TGTGCCAGCAGTAGCGGTGGTTTTACTGAAGCTTTCTTT
>few|TRBJ1-6|-|TRBV30
CAWSVLRGGNSPLHF
TGTGCCTGGAGTGTACTCCGGGGGGGGAATTCACCCCTCCACTTT
>-|TRBJ2-7|TRBD1|TRBV28
CASSLTGISYEQYF
TGTGCCAGCAGTTTGACAGGGATTTCCTACGAGCAGTACTTC
>few|TRBJ2-3|-|TRBV5-6
CASSRQPGTDTQYF
TGTGCCAGCAGCCGACAGCCAGGCACAGATACGCAGTATTTT
>-|TRBJ2-1|-|TRBV11-2
CASSLVMWDNEQFF
TGTGCCAGCAGCTTAGTTATGTGGGACAATGAGCAGTTCTTC
>-|TRBJ2-5|-|TRBV29-1
CSVLGGRRETQYF
TGCAGCGTTTTGGGGGGGCGGCGAGAGACCCAGTACTTC
>few|TRBJ1-1|-|TRBV30
CAWRSRTEAFF
TGTGCCTGGAGGTCAAGGACTGAAGCTTTCTTT
>few|TRBJ2-3|-|TRBV18
CASSPRGFTGTDTQYF
TGTGCCAGCTCACCGAGAGGATTTACGGGCACAGATACGCAGTATTTT
>-|TRBJ2-3|TRBD1|TRBV28
CASSSSGTGEADTQYF
TGTGCCAGCAGCTCTTCCGGGACAGGGGAGGCAGATACGCAGTATTTT
>few|TRBJ2-3|TRBD2|TRBV7-8
CASSVELGRLADTQYF
TGTGCCAGCAGCGTAGAGCTGGGGCGACTAGCGGATACGCAGTATTTT
>few|TRBJ2-4|-|TRBV11-1
CASSFTSMNIQYF
TGTGCCAGCAGCTTCACTAGTATGAACATTCAGTACTTC
>few|TRBJ1-5|-|TRBV4-2
CASSQGVGGEGNQPQHF
TGTGCCAGCAGCCAAGGAGTGGGCGGAGAAGGCAATCAGCCCCAGCATTTT
>-|TRBJ2-1|-|TRBV12-5
CASGLGASPYNEQFF
TGTGCTAGTGGTTTGGGGGCATCACCCTACAATGAGCAGTTCTTC
>-|TRBJ2-5|TRBD2|TRBV9
CASSASGGALETQYF
TGTGCCAGCAGCGCTAGCGGGGGGGCCTTGGAGACCCAGTACTTC
>-|TRBJ2-2|-|TRBV7-7
CASSLVTGSGELFF
TGTGCTAGCAGCTTAGTAACCGGATCCGGGGAGCTGTTTTTT
>-|TRBJ1-2|TRBD1|TRBV14
CASRSQGARGYTF
TGTGCCAGCAGATCACAGGGGGCGCGAGGCTACACCTTC
>few|TRBJ1-5|-|TRBV5-1
CASSPRDSPQHF
TGCGCCAGCAGCCCCCGGGATTCACCCCAGCATTTT
>-|TRBJ1-2|-|TRBV4-1
CASSQDAQGQWDPYTF
TGCGCCAGCAGCCAAGATGCCCAGGGTCAGTGGGACCCCTACACCTTC
>-|TRBJ1-5|TRBD1|TRBV2
CASSPESGGEPQHF
TGTGCCAGCAGTCCCGAGTCAGGGGGGGAGCCCCAGCATTTT
>once|TRBJ1-2|TRBD1|TRBV28
CASRQQGAWGYTF
TGTGCCAGCAGGCAACAGGGGGCCTGGGGCTACACCTTC
>few|TRBJ2-7|TRBD2|TRBV9
CASSPQGLAYEQYF
TGTGCCAGCAGCCCTCAGGGACTAGCCTACGAGCAGTACTTC
>-|TRBJ1-4|-|TRBV27
CASSPDGRNNEKLFF
TGTGCCAGCAGTCCGGACGGAAGAAATAATGAAAAACTGTTTTTT
>few|TRBJ1-2|TRBD1|TRBV5-6
CASSLDLTIQGKGYTF
TGTGCCAGCAGCCTGGACCTCACAATACAGGGGAAGGGCTACACCTTC
>-|TRBJ2-1|-|TRBV29-1
CSVHGQWSYNEQFF
TGCAGCGTCCACGGACAGTGGTCCTACAATGAGCAGTTCTTC
>few|TRBJ1-2|-|TRBV19
CASSRPGVSGSYTF
TGTGCCAGTAGTCGACCAGGGGTATCAGGGAGCTACACCTTC
>few|TRBJ2-3|TRBD2|TRBV11-2
CASSPGTSGSTDTQYF
TGTGCCAGCAGCCCCGGGACTAGCGGGAGCACAGATACGCAGTATTTT
>few|TRBJ2-3|TRBD1|TRBV27
CASSLKTGATDTQYF
TGTGCCAGCAGTCTTAAGACAGGGGCCACAGATACGCAGTATTTT
>-|TRBJ2-6|-|TRBV7-9
CASSSLGANVLTF
TGTGCCAGCAGCTCCCTGGGGGCCAACGTCCTGACTTTC
>-|TRBJ1-2|-|TRBV28
CASSLHAGYTF
TGTGCCAGCAGTCTCCATGCCGGCTACACCTTC
>few|TRBJ2-7|-|TRBV21-1
CASSAGEVEQYF
TGTGCCAGCAGCGCAGGGGAGGTCGAGCAGTACTTC
>-|TRBJ2-3|-|TRBV6-1
CAGTTGFSTDTQYF
TGTGCCGGGACAACAGGATTTAGCACAGATACGCAGTATTTT
>-|TRBJ2-7|-|TRBV6-1
CASRGGQQQYF
TGTGCCAGCAGGGGGGGACAGCAGCAGTACTTC
>-|TRBJ2-1|-|TRBV7-9
CASSLNSGASTGDEQFF
TGTGCCAGCAGCTTAAATTCGGGGGCCAGCACGGGGGATGAGCAGTTCTTC
>few|TRBJ1-2|TRBD1|TRBV19
CASSIGGQGMGNTF
TGTGCCAGTAGTATAGGCGGACAGGGCATGGGGAACACCTTC
>-|TRBJ2-7|-|TRBV27
CATRKKHEQYF
TGTGCCACCCGAAAGAAGCACGAGCAGTACTTC
>-|TRBJ1-1|-|TRBV20-1
CSARAGAEAFF
TGCAGTGCTAGAGCAGGAGCGGAAGCTTTCTTT
>few|TRBJ2-7|TRBD1|TRBV5-8
CASSHRDRAYEQYF
TGTGCCAGCAGCCACCGGGACAGGGCCTACGAGCAGTACTTC
>few|TRBJ2-2|-|TRBV27
CASSPWGTGELFF
TGTGCCAGCAGTCCTTGGGGCACCGGGGAGCTGTTTTTT
>few|TRBJ2-3|TRBD2|TRBV5-6
CASSLGPGGGPDTQYF
TGTGCCAGCAGCTTAGGTCCCGGGGGGGGCCCGGATACGCAGTATTTT
>-|TRBJ1-6|-|TRBV30
CAWSNAVVRSSYNSPLHF
TGTGCCTGGAGTAACGCGGTCGTTCGGAGCTCCTATAATTCACCCCTCCACTTT
>-|TRBJ2-1|-|TRBV20-1
CSARDFGQFF
TGCAGTGCTAGAGACTTTGGGCAGTTCTTC
>few|TRBJ2-7|TRBD1|TRBV7-9
CASSPTGTDRSEQYF
TGTGCCAGCAGCCCTACCGGGACAGATCGCTCCGAGCAGTACTTC
>-|TRBJ1-1|-|TRBV6-6
CASSPEGRWNTEAFF
TGTGCCAGCAGTCCAGAGGGACGGTGGAACACTGAAGCTTTCTTT
>-|TRBJ1-2|TRBD1|TRBV19
CASRHDRAAQGYTF
TGTGCCAGTAGACACGACAGGGCGGCCCAAGGCTACACCTTC